The clone carrying this T cell receptor (beta chain) has only one observation. Its antigen is currently unknown. These data belong to a study of cytomegalovirus exposure and HLA in healthy donors. On the study more broadly: In an early release, HLA-typed donors contributed some 82 million unique TCR sequences. Study-level findings and limits: Sequencing depth roughly uniform across donors was assumed in presence/absence analyses.

Vbeta (60) and Jbeta (13) primers were used in the PCR. The protocol was immunoSEQ multiplex PCR, while the TCRdb copy is restricted to in-frame clones and leaves out a portion. Among around 200,000 clones listed, about 83% were seen once. V shed 5 bases and J shed 5 bases, with 17 bases lying between them. The germline CDR1 and CDR2 sequences are SQVTM and ANQGSEA. The CDR3 is made up of 14 amino acids. The sequence was obtained from a woman aged 45-59 years in good health and CMV-seropositive. Sequences were obtained from PBMCs. The V and J genes are TRBV29-1 and TRBJ2-3; D is ambiguous. CDR3 DNA: TGCAGCGTTTATTGGCGGCCCTTGGGAGATACGCAGTATTTT. It is translated as CSVYWRPLGDTQYF.